These 19 T cell receptor beta chains came from one sample sequenced in a study of CD8 T cells in ankylosing spondylitis (dated by TCRdb to 2015 to 2018). Library method: 5' RACE. TCRdb records Illumina HiSeq 2500 as the sequencer. TCRdb itself trimmed the public reads at Q25 with fastp, ran MiXCR and retained productive beta chains. Each CDR3 protein appears once, grouped with its most common genes and DNA. In all, the sample holds around 120,000 distinct CDR3 sequences, and approximately 13% of those were seen once. Together, the top ten hold 2.5% to 3% of the sample. The specimen sequenced was blood, either unsorted or a sorted T cell fraction (not recorded which). The source of these receptors is a female donor with ankylosing spondylitis or in good health (not recorded which).

V usage is TRBV18 and J usage is TRBJ1-3, with D perhaps matching TRBD1 (6 bases). Germline loops: CDR1 KGHSH, CDR2 LQKENI. CDR3 length: 15 amino acids. Trimming took off 3 bases at V and 4 bases at J, with 13 bases between the two ends. The CDR3 protein is CASSPSQGAGNTIYF. The CDR3 DNA follows: TGTGCCAGCTCACCTTCACAGGGTGCGGGAAACACCATATATTTT.

This clonotype was seen once. This chain links TRBV6-1 with TRBJ1-5; 8 bases align to TRBD1. V trimming: 10 bases; J trimming: 4 bases; junction bases outside the gene matches: 6. The germline gives CDR1 MNHNS, CDR2 SASEGT. This CDR3 comprises 13 residues. CDR3 sequence: CATGQGPNQPQHF. The CDR3 bases are TGTGCCACCGGACAGGGACCGAATCAGCCCCAGCATTTT.

CDR3 bases: TGTGCCAGCAGCACAACGCCCTCCGGGACAATCTCGTACGAGCAGTACTTC. Translating gives CASSTTPSGTISYEQYF. This chain connects TRBV5-5 to TRBJ2-7, with a possible D match to TRBD1 (6 bases). The CDR3 is 17 amino acids. Trimming took 4 bases from V and 4 from J, leaving 24 bases between them. CDR1 and CDR2 from the germline V gene are SGHKS and YYEKEE (reference sequence).

In this sample, this clonotype turned up many times. The V and J genes are TRBV25-1 and TRBJ1-4, with a weak D call TRBD1 (5 bases). CDR1 is MGHDK, CDR2 SYGVNS, per germline. This CDR3 is built from 16 residues. The V and J ends lost 4 bases and 0 bases respectively, with 12 bases between them. The CDR3 DNA follows: TGTGCCAGCAGTGCGGGGACTACAGCAACTAATGAAAAACTGTTTTTT. Its protein product is CASSAGTTATNEKLFF.

The rearrangement uses TRBV5-1 and TRBJ1-4; tentatively, D is TRBD1 (5 bases). From germline, CDR1 is SGHRS and CDR2 YFSETQ. The CDR3 has 14 amino acids. The V end lost 0 bases, the J end lost 5 bases, and 8 bases lay between the germline ends. The CDR3 region has the DNA TGCGCCAGCAGCTTGGTAGGGGCCAATGAAAAACTGTTTTTT. Translated, it gives CASSLVGANEKLFF. Based on the CDR3 plus reference TRBV5-1 and TRBJ1-4, the full variable domain is KAGVTQTPRYLIKTRGQQVTLSCSPISGHRSVSWYQQTPGQGLQFLFEYFSETQRNKGNFPGRFSGRQFSNSRSEMNVSTLELGDSALYLCASSLVGANEKLFFGSGTQLSVL.

This clonotype was counted between two and nine times. The CDR3 DNA follows: TGCGCCAGCAGATCGCAGGTGGGGACAGGGGGTTACGAGCAGTACTTC. As protein: CASRSQVGTGGYEQYF. V gene TRBV5-1 combines with J gene TRBJ2-7; 11 bases map to TRBD1. The CDR3 has 16 amino acids. The J segment lost 4 bases and the V segment lost 5 bases, leaving 11 bases of the junction unmatched. The germline gives CDR1 SGHRS, CDR2 YFSETQ. Full variable domain (outside the CDR3, taken from reference TRBV5-1 and TRBJ2-7): KAGVTQTPRYLIKTRGQQVTLSCSPISGHRSVSWYQQTPGQGLQFLFEYFSETQRNKGNFPGRFSGRQFSNSRSEMNVSTLELGDSALYLCASRSQVGTGGYEQYFGPGTRLTVT.

The gene calls are TRBV15 and TRBJ2-7, with D possibly being TRBD1 (5 bases). CDR3 size: 16 residues. Germline CDR1 reads LNHNV; CDR2 reads YYDKDF (reference sequence). Trimming removed 1 base from V and 1 base from J, with 14 bases in between. The CDR3 here is CATSRGVGQGSYEQYF. The CDR3 coding sequence is TGTGCCACCAGCAGAGGGGTGGGGCAGGGATCCTACGAGCAGTACTTC.

This clonotype was detected only a few times. V usage is TRBV5-1 and J usage is TRBJ1-1; no clear D. The germline V gene encodes CDR1 SGHRS and CDR2 YFSETQ. The V gene lost 5 bases and the J gene lost 4 bases, with 15 bases spanning the gap. The CDR3 loop spans 14 amino acids. This CDR3 reads CASSQQRMSTEAFF. The CDR3 bases are TGCGCCAGCAGTCAGCAAAGGATGAGCACTGAAGCTTTCTTT.

V is TRBV12-3 or TRBV12-4 and J is TRBJ1-5; a weak D match, TRBD1 (5 bases). CDR3 length: 17 residues. The ends were cut back, 4 bases at V and 2 bases at J, with 18 bases in the middle. The CDR3 nucleotides are TGTGCCAGCAGTTCTCGGCCCCCAGGGATGGGCAATCAGCCCCAGCATTTT. This codes for CASSSRPPGMGNQPQHF.

This clonotype was observed a few times. V and J are TRBV19 and TRBJ1-5; the D gene is possibly TRBD1 (5 bases). This CDR3 has 17 residues. The germline V gene has CDR1 LNHDA and CDR2 SQIVND (reference sequence). The germline V and J ends were trimmed by 1 base and 3 bases, with 16 bases remaining between them. The CDR3: CASSIGGWGQANQPQHF. CDR3 coding DNA: TGTGCCAGTAGTATAGGAGGCTGGGGCCAGGCCAATCAGCCCCAGCATTTT.

This clonotype was picked up many times. The chain has TRBV7-2 and TRBJ1-2; 7 bases map to TRBD1. CDR1 and CDR2 (germline): SGHTA, FQGNSA. Trimming took 5 bases from V and 8 from J; bases not matched to a gene: 8. This CDR3 comprises 13 residues. The DNA of the CDR3 is TGTGCCAGCAGCGTAGGACAGGAAAGGGGCTACACCTTC. Its translation is CASSVGQERGYTF.

The chain has TRBV7-9 and TRBJ2-5, with 7 positions matching TRBD1. Germline V gene data show CDR1 as SEHNR and CDR2 as FQNEAQ (reference sequence). This CDR3 comprises 15 residues. With 4 bases clipped from V and 4 bases from J, the junction kept 9 bases outside the gene matches. The CDR3: CASSSAVGTVETQYF. The CDR3 DNA follows: TGTGCCAGCAGCTCAGCTGTGGGGACAGTAGAGACCCAGTACTTC.

Many counts were recorded for this clonotype. The rearrangement links TRBV6-6 to TRBJ1-2; no definite D call. Germline CDR1 MNHNY, CDR2 SVGAGI (reference sequence). Trimming removed 7 bases from V and 4 bases from J, with 13 bases in between. The CDR3 is made up of 13 amino acids. CDR3 in DNA: TGTGCCAGCATCCCGGACGGTACCTATGGCTACACCTTC. This gives the protein CASIPDGTYGYTF.

At least ten counts were recorded for this clonotype. The rearrangement links TRBV20-1 to TRBJ1-1, with D perhaps TRBD1 (5 bases). The CDR3 runs to 10 residues. Per germline, CDR1 DFQATT and CDR2 SNEGSKA (reference sequence). V was clipped by 8 bases and J by 7 bases, with 11 bases between them. The CDR3 is CSTGGFEAFF. The CDR3, as DNA: TGCAGTACCGGGGGGTTTGAAGCTTTCTTT.

This clonotype was recorded many times. The chain employs TRBV20-1 and TRBJ1-5, with unresolved D. Germline values: CDR1 DFQATT, CDR2 SNEGSKA (reference sequence). Deletions cut 1 base from V and 6 bases from J, with 10 bases between. The CDR3 has 13 amino acids. CDR3 sequence (DNA): TGCAGTGCTAGAGGAGCGGACCCTCAGCCCCAGCATTTT. It yields the protein CSARGADPQPQHF.

With respect to this clonotype: With a much larger clone just one base away, this may be a read error. The genes are TRBV28 and TRBJ2-3; D may correspond to TRBD1 or TRBD2 (7 bases each). The germline V gene encodes CDR1 MDHEN and CDR2 SYDVKM. The CDR3 extends over 11 amino acids. CDR3 sequence (DNA): TGTGTCAGCGGGGACAGATATACGCAGTATTTT. Residues: CVSGDRYTQYF.

This clonotype was seen more than once but under ten times. V is TRBV12-3 or TRBV12-4 and J is TRBJ2-2, with TRBD2 as a possible D gene (5 bases). The CDR3 is 15 amino acids. The V end lost 2 bases, the J end lost 7 bases, and 14 bases lay between the germline ends. The CDR3 loop is CASSLTRSYNGELFF. The CDR3, as DNA: TGTGCCAGCAGTTTAACTAGGTCGTATAACGGGGAGCTGTTTTTT.

This clonotype was detected a few times. The genes are TRBV3-1 and TRBJ2-1, with D possibly TRBD2 on 5 matching bases. CDR3 length equals 14 residues. The germline V and J ends were trimmed by 4 bases and 5 bases, with 12 bases remaining between them. Germline CDR1 is LGHDT and CDR2 is YNNKEL (reference sequence). This CDR3 is CASSRRSGNNEQFF. The CDR3 DNA reads as TGTGCCAGCAGCCGCCGAAGCGGAAACAATGAGCAGTTCTTC.

This clonotype was found many times. The gene calls are TRBV12-3 or TRBV12-4 and TRBJ2-7; possibly TRBD2 for D (6 bases). The CDR3 contains 12 residues. V was clipped by 3 bases and J by 3 bases, with 6 bases between them. The CDR3 DNA sequence: TGTGCCAGCAGTTTGACTAGCTACGAGCAGTACTTC. Translated: CASSLTSYEQYF.